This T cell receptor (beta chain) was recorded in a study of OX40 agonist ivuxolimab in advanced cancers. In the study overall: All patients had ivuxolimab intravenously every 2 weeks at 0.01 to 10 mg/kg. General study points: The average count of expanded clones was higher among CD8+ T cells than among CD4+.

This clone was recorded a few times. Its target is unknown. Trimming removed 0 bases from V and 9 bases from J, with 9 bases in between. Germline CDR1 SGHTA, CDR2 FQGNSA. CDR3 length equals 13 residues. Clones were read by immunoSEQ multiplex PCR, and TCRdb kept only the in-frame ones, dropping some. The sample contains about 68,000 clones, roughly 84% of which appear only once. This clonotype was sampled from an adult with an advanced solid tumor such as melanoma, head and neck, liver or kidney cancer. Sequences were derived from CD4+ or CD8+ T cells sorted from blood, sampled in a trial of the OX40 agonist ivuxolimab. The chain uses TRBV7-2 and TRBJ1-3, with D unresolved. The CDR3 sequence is CASSLAGGSTIYF. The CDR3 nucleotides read TGTGCCAGCAGCTTAGCGGGAGGGAGCACCATATATTTT.